Listed below are T cell receptor beta chains from one sample, sequenced in a study of shared clonotypes between healthy human individuals. Measured with immunoSEQ multiplex PCR; TCRdb has only the in-frame clones, and not every one. The profile shows about 110,000 clones, less than 80% of them singletons. Sequenced: memory CD8+ T cells sorted from blood. These receptors were collected from a woman in her 30s in good health. Both conserved end residues are part of each CDR3. The order of the fields is CDR3 DNA, CDR3 protein, clone size, D gene, V gene, CDR3 length, J gene. D genes are given only for firm matches. Size is omitted from some rows. Given values are once, few, many or a class for expanded clones.

CDR3nt: TGTGCCAGCAGCTTGGTATTGGGAGCCCTCACAGATACGCAGTATTTT
CDR3aa: CASSLVLGALTDTQYF
abundance: many
d_gene: -
v_gene: TRBV7-9
len: 16
j_gene: TRBJ2-3

CDR3nt: TGTGCCAGCAGTTTTGGGTTTCCAACCTACGAGCAGTACTTC
CDR3aa: CASSFGFPTYEQYF
abundance: -
d_gene: -
v_gene: TRBV28
len: 14
j_gene: TRBJ2-7

CDR3nt: TGTGCCAGCAGTTACTCGGAGACAGGTAGCGAAAAACTGTTTTTT
CDR3aa: CASSYSETGSEKLFF
abundance: few
d_gene: -
v_gene: TRBV6-5
len: 15
j_gene: TRBJ1-4

CDR3nt: TGTGCCAGCAGTTACTCCGCGGGGGTTTTCACCTTC
CDR3aa: CASSYSAGVFTF
abundance: -
d_gene: -
v_gene: TRBV6-6
len: 12
j_gene: TRBJ1-2

CDR3nt: TGCGCCAGCAGCCTAGGGTACTACCACCTCCAAGAGACCCAGTACTTC
CDR3aa: CASSLGYYHLQETQYF
abundance: -
d_gene: -
v_gene: TRBV4-1
len: 16
j_gene: TRBJ2-5

CDR3nt: TGTGCCAGCAGTTTCTCATCTAGGACGGGAAGCTCCTACGAGCAGTACTTC
CDR3aa: CASSFSSRTGSSYEQYF
abundance: -
d_gene: -
v_gene: TRBV28
len: 17
j_gene: TRBJ2-7

CDR3nt: TGCGCCAGCAGCTCTATCCCAGGGGGCGCGATAGGAACCGGGGAGCTGTTTTTT
CDR3aa: CASSSIPGGAIGTGELFF
abundance: many
d_gene: TRBD1
v_gene: TRBV5-1
len: 18
j_gene: TRBJ2-2

CDR3nt: TGCGCCAGCAGCTTGGTTCCAGGGGAGAACACTGAAGCTTTCTTT
CDR3aa: CASSLVPGENTEAFF
abundance: few
d_gene: -
v_gene: TRBV5-1
len: 15
j_gene: TRBJ1-1

CDR3nt: TGTGCCAGCAGCTCCACCCCTCAATCCGGGTCCAATGAAAAACTGTTTTTT
CDR3aa: CASSSTPQSGSNEKLFF
abundance: few
d_gene: -
v_gene: TRBV2
len: 17
j_gene: TRBJ1-4

CDR3nt: TGCGCCAGCAGCTTGGGGACAGTTGGAGGCGAGCAGTACTTC
CDR3aa: CASSLGTVGGEQYF
abundance: -
d_gene: -
v_gene: TRBV5-1
len: 14
j_gene: TRBJ2-7

CDR3nt: TGTGCCAGCAGCTTAGAGCGGATGAACAATGAGCAGTTCTTC
CDR3aa: CASSLERMNNEQFF
abundance: few
d_gene: -
v_gene: TRBV7-8
len: 14
j_gene: TRBJ2-1

CDR3nt: TGTGCCAGCAGTTATACAATAACACCCCAGGGGGACTCTATGGGCTACACCTTC
CDR3aa: CASSYTITPQGDSMGYTF
abundance: -
d_gene: TRBD1
v_gene: TRBV28
len: 18
j_gene: TRBJ1-2

CDR3nt: TGTGCCAGCAGCACTACCGGGACTAGCCACGAGCAGTACTTC
CDR3aa: CASSTTGTSHEQYF
abundance: -
d_gene: TRBD2
v_gene: TRBV27
len: 14
j_gene: TRBJ2-7

CDR3nt: TGTGCCAGCGACCCTAGCGGTAGGGGACTAGCACCCAGAGGGACAGATACGCAGTATTTT
CDR3aa: CASDPSGRGLAPRGTDTQYF
abundance: -
d_gene: TRBD2
v_gene: TRBV2
len: 20
j_gene: TRBJ2-3

CDR3nt: TGTGCCAGCAGTAGACATAGCGGAAGCTCCTACGAGCAGTACTTC
CDR3aa: CASSRHSGSSYEQYF
abundance: few
d_gene: -
v_gene: TRBV27
len: 15
j_gene: TRBJ2-7

CDR3nt: TGTGCCAGCAGTCCCTACCTAGCGGGACCGGGGGGGAATGAGCAGTTCTTC
CDR3aa: CASSPYLAGPGGNEQFF
abundance: -
d_gene: TRBD2
v_gene: TRBV28
len: 17
j_gene: TRBJ2-1

CDR3nt: TGTGCCAGCAAACAGGGGTTGGCTAATGAAAAACTGTTTTTT
CDR3aa: CASKQGLANEKLFF
abundance: many
d_gene: TRBD1
v_gene: TRBV27
len: 14
j_gene: TRBJ1-4

CDR3nt: TGTGCCAGCAGCAAACTGAAAGAGACAGAAATCAGCTCCTACGAGCAGTACTTC
CDR3aa: CASSKLKETEISSYEQYF
abundance: -
d_gene: -
v_gene: TRBV21-1
len: 18
j_gene: TRBJ2-7

CDR3nt: TGCGCCAGCAGCTTGGACAGGGGGCTTGAAGCTTTCTTT
CDR3aa: CASSLDRGLEAFF
abundance: -
d_gene: TRBD1
v_gene: TRBV5-1
len: 13
j_gene: TRBJ1-1

CDR3nt: TGTGCCAGCAGCTTATGGGGGGGAGGTACAGATACGCAGTATTTT
CDR3aa: CASSLWGGGTDTQYF
abundance: -
d_gene: TRBD2
v_gene: TRBV11-2
len: 15
j_gene: TRBJ2-3

CDR3nt: TGTGCCAGCGGTAGCGGGACTCACAATGAGCAGTTCTTC
CDR3aa: CASGSGTHNEQFF
abundance: -
d_gene: TRBD2
v_gene: TRBV27
len: 13
j_gene: TRBJ2-1

CDR3nt: TGTGCCAGCTCACCACCATTACTAGAGATCTACAATGAGCAGTTCTTC
CDR3aa: CASSPPLLEIYNEQFF
abundance: -
d_gene: -
v_gene: TRBV18
len: 16
j_gene: TRBJ2-1

CDR3nt: TGTGCCAGCAGTGACAGACTAGCGGGGCTCGCGGAGCAGTACTTC
CDR3aa: CASSDRLAGLAEQYF
abundance: few
d_gene: TRBD2
v_gene: TRBV2
len: 15
j_gene: TRBJ2-7

CDR3nt: TGTGCCAGCAGTTCTTTCGTTGAGGGGGCGAACTACGAGCAGTACTTC
CDR3aa: CASSSFVEGANYEQYF
abundance: -
d_gene: TRBD1
v_gene: TRBV28
len: 16
j_gene: TRBJ2-7

CDR3nt: TGCGCCAGCAGCCAAGATCGGAGTGAAAAACTGTTTTTT
CDR3aa: CASSQDRSEKLFF
abundance: -
d_gene: -
v_gene: TRBV4-1
len: 13
j_gene: TRBJ1-4

CDR3nt: TGTGCCAGCAGTTCGACTAGCGGGAGGAAGACCCAGTACTTC
CDR3aa: CASSSTSGRKTQYF
abundance: -
d_gene: TRBD2
v_gene: TRBV28
len: 14
j_gene: TRBJ2-5

CDR3nt: TGTGCCAGCAGCTTAGCTAGGTCTGGGACCTACGAGCAGTACTTC
CDR3aa: CASSLARSGTYEQYF
abundance: -
d_gene: -
v_gene: TRBV11-2
len: 15
j_gene: TRBJ2-7

CDR3nt: TGTGCCAGCACTCGTTCTAGCGGGAGCCAGGGCGAGCAGTACTTC
CDR3aa: CASTRSSGSQGEQYF
abundance: -
d_gene: TRBD2
v_gene: TRBV11-2
len: 15
j_gene: TRBJ2-7

CDR3nt: TGTGCCAGTAGTATTCGTCAGGGTTATAGCAATCAGCCCCAGCATTTT
CDR3aa: CASSIRQGYSNQPQHF
abundance: once
d_gene: -
v_gene: TRBV19
len: 16
j_gene: TRBJ1-5

CDR3nt: TGCGCCAGCAGCCAAGATCCCACGAGAGGGGGCGGCTACACCTTC
CDR3aa: CASSQDPTRGGGYTF
abundance: -
d_gene: TRBD1
v_gene: TRBV4-1
len: 15
j_gene: TRBJ1-2

CDR3nt: TGTGCCAGCAGTTCCGCCGGGGGCTCTGGGGCCAACGTCCTGACTTTC
CDR3aa: CASSSAGGSGANVLTF
abundance: -
d_gene: -
v_gene: TRBV6-6
len: 16
j_gene: TRBJ2-6

CDR3nt: TGTGCCAGCAGTACTAGCGGGAATAAGGGGGCAGATACGCAGTATTTT
CDR3aa: CASSTSGNKGADTQYF
abundance: many
d_gene: TRBD2
v_gene: TRBV6-4
len: 16
j_gene: TRBJ2-3

CDR3nt: TGTGCCAGCAGTTTAAGACTGACGAATCAGCCCCAGCATTTT
CDR3aa: CASSLRLTNQPQHF
abundance: -
d_gene: -
v_gene: TRBV27
len: 14
j_gene: TRBJ1-5

CDR3nt: TGTGCCATCAGTGAGGCAGGCACCTCGACTCACTATGGCTACACCTTC
CDR3aa: CAISEAGTSTHYGYTF
abundance: once
d_gene: -
v_gene: TRBV10-3
len: 16
j_gene: TRBJ1-2

CDR3nt: TGTGCCAGCAGCCCCGAGGCGGGACAGGGGGACAATGAGCAGTTCTTC
CDR3aa: CASSPEAGQGDNEQFF
abundance: many
d_gene: TRBD1
v_gene: TRBV4-2
len: 16
j_gene: TRBJ2-1

CDR3nt: TGTGCCAGCAGCGCCCGAGGGGGTGACTATGGCTACACCTTC
CDR3aa: CASSARGGDYGYTF
abundance: few
d_gene: -
v_gene: TRBV9
len: 14
j_gene: TRBJ1-2

CDR3nt: TGTGCCAGCAGTGAACAGACAGGGACCTTCTCCAATGAGCAGTTCTTC
CDR3aa: CASSEQTGTFSNEQFF
abundance: -
d_gene: TRBD1
v_gene: TRBV25-1
len: 16
j_gene: TRBJ2-1

CDR3nt: TGTGCCAGTCGCCCCGGGGATACCTACGAGCAGTACTTC
CDR3aa: CASRPGDTYEQYF
abundance: -
d_gene: -
v_gene: TRBV28
len: 13
j_gene: TRBJ2-7

CDR3nt: TGTGCCAGCAGTCCGTACAGGGACAATCAGCCCCAGCATTTT
CDR3aa: CASSPYRDNQPQHF
abundance: -
d_gene: -
v_gene: TRBV27
len: 14
j_gene: TRBJ1-5

CDR3nt: TGTGCCAGCAGCTCGGGACCCGTGAGTTTCACTGAAGCTTTCTTT
CDR3aa: CASSSGPVSFTEAFF
abundance: -
d_gene: -
v_gene: TRBV5-5
len: 15
j_gene: TRBJ1-1

CDR3nt: TGTGCCAGTACGATAGCGGGAGGTGACTACGAGCAGTACTTC
CDR3aa: CASTIAGGDYEQYF
abundance: -
d_gene: TRBD2
v_gene: TRBV28
len: 14
j_gene: TRBJ2-7

CDR3nt: TGTGCCAGCAGCTTAGTGGCGCAGTCCTACGAGCAGTACTTC
CDR3aa: CASSLVAQSYEQYF
abundance: -
d_gene: -
v_gene: TRBV11-2
len: 14
j_gene: TRBJ2-7

CDR3nt: TGTGCCACCAGTAGACAGCTACACTCTGGAAACACCATATATTTT
CDR3aa: CATSRQLHSGNTIYF
abundance: -
d_gene: -
v_gene: TRBV15
len: 15
j_gene: TRBJ1-3

CDR3nt: TGTGCCAGCAGTGAAATGATAGCCTCCTACGAGCAGTACTTC
CDR3aa: CASSEMIASYEQYF
abundance: few
d_gene: -
v_gene: TRBV6-1
len: 14
j_gene: TRBJ2-7

CDR3nt: TGTGCCAGCAGTGAAAGGGAGCGGGAGAGCACAGATACGCAGTATTTT
CDR3aa: CASSERERESTDTQYF
abundance: many
d_gene: TRBD2
v_gene: TRBV25-1
len: 16
j_gene: TRBJ2-3

CDR3nt: TGCGCCAGCAGCTTTGGGGGCCATCCAAGCTCCTACAATGAGCAGTTCTTC
CDR3aa: CASSFGGHPSSYNEQFF
abundance: many
d_gene: -
v_gene: TRBV5-1
len: 17
j_gene: TRBJ2-1

CDR3nt: TGTGCCAGCAGCTTACAGGGGTTGGACTATGGCTACACCTTC
CDR3aa: CASSLQGLDYGYTF
abundance: few
d_gene: -
v_gene: TRBV13
len: 14
j_gene: TRBJ1-2

CDR3nt: TGTGCCAGTAGCATGAAGGGAAACATTCAGTACTTC
CDR3aa: CASSMKGNIQYF
abundance: -
d_gene: -
v_gene: TRBV19
len: 12
j_gene: TRBJ2-4

CDR3nt: TGCGCCAGCAGCCGGGACAGGGGGACTGAAGCTTTCTTT
CDR3aa: CASSRDRGTEAFF
abundance: -
d_gene: TRBD1
v_gene: TRBV5-1
len: 13
j_gene: TRBJ1-1

CDR3nt: TGCGCCAGCAGCCAAGCTAAGCTGACCTACGAGCAGTACTTC
CDR3aa: CASSQAKLTYEQYF
abundance: -
d_gene: -
v_gene: TRBV4-1
len: 14
j_gene: TRBJ2-7

CDR3nt: TGTGCCAGCACAAGCGGGAGGGCGCAAAATGAGCAGTTCTTC
CDR3aa: CASTSGRAQNEQFF
abundance: few
d_gene: TRBD2
v_gene: TRBV2
len: 14
j_gene: TRBJ2-1

CDR3nt: TGCGCCAGCACCCCGGGACAGGGGACAAAACTGTTTTTT
CDR3aa: CASTPGQGTKLFF
abundance: -
d_gene: TRBD1
v_gene: TRBV10-1
len: 13
j_gene: TRBJ1-4

CDR3nt: TGTGCCAGCAGGGAAGGGCCTAGCAATCAGCCCCAGCATTTT
CDR3aa: CASREGPSNQPQHF
abundance: -
d_gene: -
v_gene: TRBV2
len: 14
j_gene: TRBJ1-5